The entry below describes one T cell receptor beta chain. What this receptor recognizes is not known. No much larger clone is present one base from it, and per-base qualities are unavailable. Other DNA sequences from this sample encode an identical CDR3 as well. CDR1 and CDR2 are drawn from the germline V gene (reference sequence): SEHNR, FQNEAQ. Counted from cysteine to phenylalanine, this CDR3 has 12 amino acids. The only DNA kept is the CDR3, 36 bases in frame from the first base. V is clipped by 5 bases and J by 2 bases, and the sequence between their germline boundaries is 6 bases long. This specimen comes from a study of shared clonotypes between healthy human individuals (dated by TCRdb to 2020 to 2022). With regard to the full study: The cohort included three men and a couple of women between 18 and 49 years of age. For each donor, CD4 naive and CD4 memory were each run on three plates, CD8 naive on two plates, and CD8 memory on one plate. To estimate repertoire size and how much clonotypes are shared between individuals, the study performed deep sequencing of blood TCR repertoires from a few healthy adults. Different laboratories and diverse techniques were used to prepare libraries and sequence TCR repertoires, to increase sequencing depth and limit assay-specific biases. Each donor's leukapheresis produced roughly between about 0.8 and 8.9 billion PBMCs. General conclusions and limits of the study: Pairwise subsampling led to the expectation that sequencing depth would affect the degree of clonotype sharing among donors. Compared with non-shared clonotypes, clonotypes shared by all four sorted-subset donors had higher generation probabilities. The genetic and exposure-history diversity represented was limited by the small number of donors. Sampling was limited to blood, and TCR repertoires in tissue likely differ from TCR repertoires in blood. Rarefaction of sorted-subset datasets indicated incomplete sequencing despite the large sequencing depth. Larger estimated clonotype richness was generally found for naive subsets than for memory subsets. Sharing across a few donors was observed for approximately 4.6% of naive CD4, less than 4% of naive CD8, 2% to 2.5% of memory CD4, and around 0.44% of memory CD8 clonotypes.

The donors were healthy, HIV-negative adults who had no recently reported acute infections or vaccinations. All donors were Caucasian adults living in Nashville, Tennessee, USA. CD4+ T cells were enriched by magnetic negative selection; naive cells were then positively selected on CD45RA, and the negative fraction formed the memory subset. After blood collection by leukapheresis, PBMCs were isolated using Ficoll-Histopaque density gradient centrifugation and then cryopreserved in the vapor phase of liquid nitrogen. Analytical flow cytometry was used to check the purity and quantity of each magnetically sorted T cell population. From each sorted fraction, genomic DNA was isolated and quantified by UV absorbance on a Nanodrop 2000c. Using the deep immunoSEQ assay, TCR CDR3 regions were amplified from genomic DNA by multiplex PCR. Extracted genomic DNA from each cell subset was distributed evenly across all wells of several immunoSEQ 96-well plates, and each plate was treated as a replicate. For sorted subsets, 200 to 250 ng of genomic DNA, equivalent to 25,000 to 35,000 T cell genomes, went into each replicate PCR. The purified libraries were quantified using a Qubit 3.0 fluorometer, sized with a Bioanalyzer 2100, and then quantified again using the KAPA Library Quantification kit. Each immunoSEQ 96-well plate was sequenced on its own single-read 150-cycle Illumina NextSeq 550 flow cell. Per the authors' processing: Because the immunoSEQ output held only junctional sequences and lacked quality scores, the filtering could not match the filtering applied to full-length reads. To assign V/J genes and CDR3, sequences were annotated against IMGT germline references using PyIR, a Python wrapper for IgBLAST v1.9. Reads were removed for weak V/J assignments (E-value above 1e-6), missing CDR3, stop codons, out-of-frame junctions, or ambiguous translated residues. A V3J clonotype was defined by an identical inferred V gene, J gene, and CDR3 amino acid sequence. The percentage overlap between two repertoires was calculated by dividing the number of shared unique clonotypes by the size of the smaller repertoire. RTK rarefaction, the Chao1 estimator, and Recon v2.1 estimates of unobserved clonotypes were used to assess repertoire richness. For all TCRbeta clonotypes obtained by the gDNA method from a few donors, generation probabilities were computed with OLGA. TCRdb stores this immuneACCESS table with in-frame sequences only. Part of the clones is absent; in the studies checked, under half of the shortfall reflects unresolved V genes, and no reason is known for the rest. The DNA was the basis for D and trimming; V, J and clone size are from that table. This sample comprises roughly 2.2 million clones, 85% to 95% of them detected only once. In total, the top ten clones hold 0.3% to 0.45% of the sample.

The V and J segments used are TRBV7-9 and TRBJ2-5; the D gene lacks a confident call. This sequence was found in a man between 18 and 35 years old in good health. Some clones in this sample may be carry-over from other donors' samples. The sequencing sample was made of naive CD4+ T cells from PBMCs. What this sample's cell subset or site label stands for: CD45RA+ positively selected. The nucleotide sequence is TGTGCCAGCAGCCGAGATCAAGAGACCCAGTACTTC. Its coded protein is CASSRDQETQYF.